Presented here are 23 T cell receptor beta chains from one specimen sequenced in a study of blood T cell repertoires in COVID-19. The repertoire was sequenced with immunoSEQ multiplex PCR; TCRdb's copy has only in-frame clones and lacks some. The profile covers some 150,000 clones, with roughly 86% appearing a single time and around 6.5% taken by the ten largest. The sample taken for sequencing was peripheral blood. The receptors shown here come from a woman older than 75 in a cohort sampled during active or convalescent COVID-19.

This clone was detected a few times. The rearrangement joins TRBV19 to TRBJ1-4; 8 bases agree with TRBD1. Germline V CDR1 and CDR2: LNHDA, SQIVND (reference sequence). The CDR3 has 12 residues. With 11 bases clipped from V and 8 bases from J, the junction kept 7 bases outside the gene matches. The chain's CDR3 is CASGQALEKLFF. The CDR3 DNA reads as TGTGCCTCGGGACAGGCATTGGAAAAACTGTTTTTT.

This clone was counted a few times. The V call is TRBV7-9, the J call TRBJ2-2; no firm D call. V lost 5 bases and J lost 4, with 14 bases in between. The CDR3 is 15 residues long. Germline V gives CDR1 SEHNR, CDR2 FQNEAQ (reference sequence). The CDR3 sequence: CASSRARFGTGELFF. CDR3 sequence (DNA): TGTGCCAGCAGCAGGGCGCGTTTTGGCACCGGGGAGCTGTTTTTT.

V gene TRBV15 combines with J gene TRBJ1-4; no definite D call. Germline values: CDR1 LNHNV, CDR2 YYDKDF (reference sequence). V was trimmed by 5 bases and J by 6 bases, leaving 10 bases between them. The CDR3 has 13 amino acids. For the CDR3, the DNA is TGTGCCACCAGCCGCACTCAAGATGAAAAACTGTTTTTT. Amino acid sequence: CATSRTQDEKLFF.

The DNA of the CDR3 is TGTGCCAGTACCGGGACAGGGAGAAACACCATATATTTT. It is translated as CASTGTGRNTIYF. The rearrangement joins TRBV19 to TRBJ1-3; TRBD1 matches 9 bases. CDR1 and CDR2 (germline): LNHDA, SQIVND (reference sequence). This CDR3 has 13 amino acids. V trimming: 7 bases; J trimming: 5 bases; junction bases outside the gene matches: 3. Using reference TRBV19 and TRBJ1-3 for the parts outside the CDR3, the full variable domain is DGGITQSPKYLFRKEGQNVTLSCEQNLNHDAMYWYRQDPGQGLRLIYYSQIVNDFQKGDIAEGYSVSREKKESFPLTVTSAQKNPTAFYLCASTGTGRNTIYFGEGSWLTVV.

The chain joins TRBV11-2 to TRBJ2-1; 9 bases are shared with TRBD2. The V and J ends lost 5 bases and 9 bases, in that order; junction bases with no gene match: 20. The CDR3 is 18 amino acids. CDR1 is SGHAT, CDR2 FQNNGV, per germline. CDR3 residues: CASSQTGSLAGGNAEQFF. CDR3 DNA: TGTGCCAGCAGCCAGACGGGATCTCTGGCGGGAGGGAACGCTGAGCAGTTCTTC.

The chain joins TRBV9 to TRBJ2-2, with a tentative D call TRBD1 (5 bases). V dropped 8 bases and J dropped 3 bases, with 17 bases sitting between them. CDR3 length equals 15 residues. Germline V gives CDR1 SGDLS, CDR2 YYNGEE. This CDR3 is CASRSGRADTGELFF. The DNA of the CDR3 is TGTGCCAGTCGATCCGGCAGGGCCGACACCGGGGAGCTGTTTTTT.

In DNA form, the CDR3 reads TGTGCCATCAGAGACCCGGGACAGGGGGGTGTAGTCGAGCAGTACGTC. Protein product: CAIRDPGQGGVVEQYV. This chain joins TRBV10-3 and TRBJ2-7; TRBD1 matches at 11 bases. The length of the CDR3 is 16 residues. CDR1 is ENHRY and CDR2 is SYGVKD in the germline V gene. The V segment lost 6 bases and the J segment 6 bases; nucleotides outside the gene matches: 13.

The V call is TRBV21-1, the J call TRBJ2-7; no check of the table's D call, TRBD1, against the DNA was made. TRBV21-1 is given as a pseudogene. There are 14 residues in the CDR3. The CDR3 loop is CARTTAQSSYEQYV. The CDR3 bases are TGTGCCAGGACGACAGCCCAGAGCTCCTACGAGCAGTACGTC.

The V gene is TRBV29-1, the J gene TRBJ1-4, with 8 bases that match TRBD1. Trimming took 7 bases from V and 3 from J; bases not matched to a gene: 4. This CDR3 spans 13 amino acids. From germline, CDR1 is SQVTM and CDR2 ANQGSEA. DNA for the CDR3: TGCAGCGCGCTGACAGGGGCTAATGAAAAACTGTTTTTT. Its translation: CSALTGANEKLFF.

The chain has TRBV3-1 (or the pseudogene TRBV3-2) and TRBJ2-7, with D possibly matching TRBD1 (5 bases). The CDR3 has 13 residues. V dropped 3 bases and J dropped 7 bases, with 13 bases sitting between them. Germline CDR1 is LGHDT and CDR2 is YNNKEL (reference sequence). The CDR3 nucleotides are TGTGCCAGCAGCCAGTTAGGGGAAAGGGAGCAGTACGTC. Translated: CASSQLGEREQYV.

V gene TRBV27 combines with J gene TRBJ1-2; 9 bases map to TRBD1. CDR1 and CDR2 (germline): MNHEY, SMNVEV (reference sequence). The CDR3 runs to 17 residues. V was clipped by 3 bases and J by 7 bases; unmatched bases: 15. The CDR3 nucleotides are TGTGCCAGCAGTTTTCTCCTGACAGGGGGAGTTTTTAGTGGCTACACCTTC. Protein product: CASSFLLTGGVFSGYTF.

This chain links TRBV7-9 with TRBJ1-3; D is uncertain. Trimming shortened V by 4 bases and J by 8 bases, and 9 bases separated the two germline ends. CDR1 SEHNR and CDR2 FQNEAQ come from the germline V gene (reference sequence). This CDR3 has 12 residues. CDR3 region: CASSSRSDTIYF. The DNA of the CDR3 is TGTGCCAGCAGCTCCCGAAGCGACACCATATATTTT.

The rearrangement uses TRBV5-1 and TRBJ2-1, with D perhaps TRBD2 (6 bases). The germline CDR1 and CDR2 sequences are SGHRS and YFSETQ. V dropped 5 bases and J dropped 0 bases, with 12 bases sitting between them. CDR3 length equals 15 residues. The CDR3 DNA reads TGCGCCAGCAGACGACTAGTCCCCTCCTACAATGAGCAGTTCTTC. Amino acids: CASRRLVPSYNEQFF.

V is TRBV5-1 and J is TRBJ1-3; possibly TRBD1 for D (5 bases). CDR1 is SGHRS and CDR2 is YFSETQ in the germline V gene. CDR3 size: 16 residues. V was pared by 0 bases and J by 4 bases, with 14 bases between. CDR3 sequence: CASSLEQGVSGNTIYF. The CDR3 DNA follows: TGCGCCAGCAGCTTGGAACAAGGGGTTTCGGGAAACACCATATATTTT. The full variable domain, its missing parts supplied by reference TRBV5-1 and TRBJ1-3, is KAGVTQTPRYLIKTRGQQVTLSCSPISGHRSVSWYQQTPGQGLQFLFEYFSETQRNKGNFPGRFSGRQFSNSRSEMNVSTLELGDSALYLCASSLEQGVSGNTIYFGEGSWLTVV.

The chain carries TRBV4-1 and TRBJ1-2, with D possibly being TRBD1 (6 bases). The CDR3 extends over 18 amino acids. In germline, CDR1 is MGHRA, CDR2 YSYEKL. Trimming removed 2 bases at V and 4 bases at J, with 23 bases between. CDR3 nucleotides: TGCGCCAGCAGCCAATGGGGGGGCACGAGGAGCGGGGGCTATGGCTACACCTTC. This encodes CASSQWGGTRSGGYGYTF.

This sequence joins TRBV5-1 and TRBJ1-6; D is perhaps TRBD1 (6 bases). Per germline, CDR1 SGHRS and CDR2 YFSETQ. V was trimmed by 0 bases and J by 4 bases, leaving 11 bases between them. CDR3 length: 16 amino acids. The CDR3 nucleotides read TGCGCCAGCAGCTTGGGGCGACAGGCTTATAATTCACCCCTCCACTTT. Its protein product is CASSLGRQAYNSPLHF.

In this sample, this clone turned up once. V is TRBV7-2 and J is TRBJ2-3, with 10 bases aligning to TRBD2. The germline CDR1 and CDR2 sequences are SGHTA and FQGNSA. The CDR3 totals 19 residues. Germline trimming cut 5 bases from V and 2 bases from J; bases unmatched to any gene: 16. The CDR3 reads CASSAPGTSVLLITDTQYF. CDR3 nucleotide sequence: TGTGCCAGCAGCGCCCCCGGGACTAGCGTTTTATTGATCACAGATACGCAGTATTTT.

This clone was recorded a few times. The gene calls are TRBV4-3 and TRBJ2-1; possible D gene TRBD1, 5 bases. CDR3 length: 16 residues. CDR1 is LGHNA, CDR2 YSLEER, per germline. Trimming cost V 0 bases and J 5 bases, with 14 bases left between them. CDR3 region: CASSQDGQGINNEQFF. CDR3 nucleotides: TGCGCCAGCAGCCAAGACGGGCAGGGTATTAACAATGAGCAGTTCTTC.

The chain has TRBV27 and TRBJ1-1; D is possibly TRBD1 (6 bases). Germline assignment: CDR1 MNHEY and CDR2 SMNVEV (reference sequence). This CDR3 comprises 14 residues. Trimming cost V 5 bases and J 5 bases, with 15 bases left between them. The CDR3 loop reads CASSLNTGITEAFF. CDR3 sequence (DNA): TGTGCCAGCAGTCTAAATACAGGGATTACTGAAGCTTTCTTT.

This chain uses TRBV5-1 with TRBJ1-1; 9 bases align to TRBD1. This CDR3 region has 15 residues. Germline assignment: CDR1 SGHRS and CDR2 YFSETQ. The junction had 6 bases not matched to a gene; V was cut back by 5 bases and J by 1 base. The CDR3 coding sequence is TGCGCCAGCAGTAGGCAGGGACAGGGGAACACTGAAGCTTTCTTT. Amino acid sequence: CASSRQGQGNTEAFF.

The chain has TRBV6-5 and TRBJ1-2; the D gene is possibly TRBD1 (5 bases). Germline V CDR1 and CDR2: MNHEY, SVGAGI. V gave up 8 bases and J gave up 3 bases, with 13 bases separating them. CDR3 size: 13 residues. CDR3 in amino acids: CASPPGFDYGYTF. The CDR3 coding sequence is TGTGCCAGCCCTCCAGGGTTCGACTATGGCTACACCTTC.

The rearrangement links TRBV12-3 or TRBV12-4 to TRBJ2-7; D might be TRBD1 (5 bases). V lost 3 bases and J lost 3, with 6 bases in between. The CDR3 is 12 amino acids. The CDR3 DNA sequence: TGTGCCAGCAGTTTCAGGGACTACGAGCAGTACTTC. Its translation is CASSFRDYEQYF.

V usage is TRBV24-1 and J usage is TRBJ2-3, with 9 bases matching TRBD1. Germline CDR1 and CDR2: KGHDR and SFDVKD. The ends lost 1 base at V and 3 bases at J; junction bases unmatched: 4. The CDR3 totals 16 residues. CDR3 sequence (DNA): TGTGCCACCAGTGATTTCCGGGACAGGGTAACAGATACGCAGTATTTT. Amino acids: CATSDFRDRVTDTQYF.